This TCR beta chain comes out of a study of T cell changes during pregnancy in multiple sclerosis. Generated by immunoSEQ multiplex PCR, the TCRdb table keeps only in-frame clones and is missing some. The sample shows about 40,000 clones, about 89% of them seen only once. The CDR3 has 13 amino acids. The germline V gene encodes CDR1 GTSNPN and CDR2 SVGIG (reference sequence). Trimming removed 3 bases from V and 1 base from J, with 9 bases in between. The TCR originated in a female donor with multiple sclerosis, enrolled in a pregnancy study. The sample was CD4+ T cells from peripheral blood mononuclear cells, taken in the first trimester of pregnancy. The rearrangement links TRBV30 to TRBJ1-1; a possible D gene is TRBD1 (6 bases). CDR3 protein: CAWSATGNTEAFF. The CDR3 DNA reads as TGTGCCTGGAGCGCGACAGGGAACACTGAAGCTTTCTTT.